The rows below give T cell receptor beta chains drawn from one sample of a study of tumor and adjacent non-tumor tissue in lung cancer. TCRdb used MiXCR to reprocess the multiplex PCR reads, holding one entry per CDR3 protein. In the table there are around 60,000 distinct CDR3 sequences, roughly two thirds of which are singletons. Material for sequencing was distant non-tumor lung tissue. The receptors shown here come from a man between 65 and 85 years old with non-small cell lung cancer. CDR3s include the opening cysteine and the closing phenylalanine or tryptophan.

J,V,CDR3
TRBJ2-7,TRBV20-1,CSARMDSPYEQYF
TRBJ1-1,TRBV11-3,CASNRSGTNMNTEAFF
TRBJ2-5,TRBV30,CAWTGLGKQETQYF
TRBJ2-1,TRBV4-1,CASGQARERGRYNEQFF
TRBJ2-7,TRBV12-3/TRBV12-4,CASGIGSAYEQYF
TRBJ2-1,TRBV5-4,CASSLRYNEQFF
TRBJ2-3,TRBV11-2,CASSSAGSPTDTQYF
TRBJ2-3,TRBV6-9,CASSYSRGSRTDTQYF
TRBJ2-7,TRBV5-1,CASSFVSSTYEQYF
TRBJ2-7,TRBV11-2,CASSLLQDTPSSYEQHF
TRBJ2-5,TRBV12-3/TRBV12-4,CASSFSGRQETQCF
TRBJ2-7,TRBV2,CASRGREGGLRKQYF
TRBJ2-7,TRBV4-2,CANSHSRSTYERYF
TRBJ2-6,TRBV11-2,CVSSSRGGSFWANVLTF
TRBJ2-4,TRBV11-2,CASSPEEVAKNILYF
TRBJ2-7,TRBV4-2,CAWSRMTGGNEQYF
TRBJ1-2,TRBV12-3/TRBV12-4,CASSFSQGKLNYGYTF
TRBJ2-1,TRBV6-1,CASSNHNEQFF
TRBJ2-3,TRBV11-2,CASRPTSGRTDTQSF
TRBJ2-7,TRBV5-4,CASSLGSGGSEQYF
TRBJ2-3,TRBV6-2/TRBV6-3,CASRPPGTDTQYF
TRBJ2-7,TRBV10-3,CAILGLDYYERYF
TRBJ2-5,TRBV5-8,CASSLRGTGSQGTQYF
TRBJ1-3,TRBV12-3/TRBV12-4,CASSLGQGDGNTIYF
TRBJ2-3,TRBV2,CAWSGASGTYSSTDTQYF
TRBJ2-7,TRBV12-3/TRBV12-4,CASSPRGEKFYEQYF
TRBJ1-3,TRBV29-1,CRAVRGSGNTIYF
TRBJ2-3,TRBV5-4,CASSQKRGGGEYTDTQYF
TRBJ2-1,TRBV11-2,CASSPQTPGQAYNDQFF
TRBJ2-2,TRBV11-2,CASSFAPGQGNTGELLF
TRBJ2-1,TRBV5-4,CASSRAPGENYNEQLF
TRBJ2-7,TRBV6-5,CASNYSSDSGSKQYF
TRBJ2-7,TRBV7-8,CASSPLTTSSYEQYF
TRBJ2-7,TRBV20-1,CSAREDRIGQYF
TRBJ1-4,TRBV7-8,CASRLTGTHGYNEKLFF
TRBJ2-2,TRBV28,CASSSAGENTGELFF
TRBJ1-2,TRBV11-2,CASNLGQRYGYTF
TRBJ2-1,TRBV29-1,CSVERSGQGAVDEQFF
TRBJ1-1,TRBV12-3/TRBV12-4,CTSRRDTNTEALF
TRBJ2-2,TRBV10-3,CAISYSGELFF
TRBJ1-4,TRBV29-1,CSARAGEREKLFF
TRBJ2-7,TRBV6-5,CASSYSQGQVYEQYF
TRBJ2-2,TRBV5-1,CVSSLAPARGRNTGELFF
TRBJ2-1,TRBV5-5,CASSLSGAYNEQFF
TRBJ2-7,TRBV20-1,CSARSRGQYEQYF